A single T cell receptor beta chain is shown here with its context. Generated by immunoSEQ multiplex PCR, the TCRdb table keeps only in-frame clones and is missing some. Of approximately 270,000 clones listed, about 89% are singletons. This record belongs to a study of blood T cell repertoires in COVID-19. The CDR3 spans 13 residues. V was clipped by 7 bases and J by 7 bases; unmatched bases: 8. Germline V gene data show CDR1 as KGHDR and CDR2 as SFDVKD. This chain links TRBV24-1 with TRBJ2-7, with TRBD1 identical over 8 bases. The source material was peripheral blood. The clonotype was recovered from a man aged 35-49 years with active or convalescent COVID-19. CDR3 protein: CATRSSDREEQYF. The CDR3 nucleotides are TGTGCCACCAGGTCATCGGACAGGGAGGAGCAGTACTTC.